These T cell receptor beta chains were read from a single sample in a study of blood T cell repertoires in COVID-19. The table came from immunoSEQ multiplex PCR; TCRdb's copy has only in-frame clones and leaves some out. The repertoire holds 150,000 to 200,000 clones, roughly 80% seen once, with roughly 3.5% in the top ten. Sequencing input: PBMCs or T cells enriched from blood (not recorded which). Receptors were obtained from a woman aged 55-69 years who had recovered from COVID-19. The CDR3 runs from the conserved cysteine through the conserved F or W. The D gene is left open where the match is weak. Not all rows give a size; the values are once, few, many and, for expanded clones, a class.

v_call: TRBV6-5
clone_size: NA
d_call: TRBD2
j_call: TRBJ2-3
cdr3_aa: CASRTSGGADTQYF
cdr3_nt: TGTGCCAGCAGAACCAGCGGGGGGGCGGATACGCAGTATTTT

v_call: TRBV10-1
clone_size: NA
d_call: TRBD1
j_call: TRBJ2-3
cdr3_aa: CASSEGGQGTNTQYF
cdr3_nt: TGCGCCAGCAGTGAAGGGGGACAGGGTACGAATACGCAGTATTTT

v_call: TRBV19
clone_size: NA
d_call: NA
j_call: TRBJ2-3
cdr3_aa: CASSDTSTDTQYF
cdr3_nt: TGTGCCAGTAGTGACACATCCACAGATACGCAGTATTTT

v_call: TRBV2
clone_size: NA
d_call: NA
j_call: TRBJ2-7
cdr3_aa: CASSEVLGAVEQYF
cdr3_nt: TGTGCCAGCAGTGAGGTGCTAGGGGCCGTCGAGCAGTACTTC

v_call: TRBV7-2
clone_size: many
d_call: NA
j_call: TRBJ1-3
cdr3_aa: CASSLRGSGNTIYF
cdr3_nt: TGTGCCAGCAGCTTAAGAGGGTCTGGAAACACCATATATTTT

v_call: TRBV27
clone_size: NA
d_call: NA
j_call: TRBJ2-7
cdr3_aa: CASSSLTVRPYEQYF
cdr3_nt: TGTGCCAGCAGTTCCCTGACAGTGAGGCCCTACGAGCAGTACTTC

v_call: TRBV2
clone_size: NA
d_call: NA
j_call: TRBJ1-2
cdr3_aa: CASSLDTNYGYTF
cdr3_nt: TGTGCCAGCAGCTTAGACACTAACTATGGCTACACCTTC

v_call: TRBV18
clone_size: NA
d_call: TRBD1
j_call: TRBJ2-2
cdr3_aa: CASSQTGQDNTGELFF
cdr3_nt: TGTGCCAGCTCACAAACGGGACAGGACAACACCGGGGAGCTGTTTTTT

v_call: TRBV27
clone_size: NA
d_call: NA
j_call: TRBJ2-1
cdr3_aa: CASRGRGQFF
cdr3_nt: TGTGCCAGCAGGGGGCGGGGGCAGTTCTTC

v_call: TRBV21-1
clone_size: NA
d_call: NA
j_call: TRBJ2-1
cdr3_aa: CASSNSSGGAKSSYNEQFF
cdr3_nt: TGTGCCAGCAGCAACTCTAGCGGGGGGGCCAAAAGCTCCTACAATGAGCAGTTCTTC

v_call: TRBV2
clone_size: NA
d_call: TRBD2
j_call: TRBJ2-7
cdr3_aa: CASSAERGLYEQYF
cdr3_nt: TGTGCCAGCAGTGCGGAGCGGGGCCTCTACGAGCAGTACTTC

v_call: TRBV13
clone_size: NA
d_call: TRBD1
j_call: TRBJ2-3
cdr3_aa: CASSLGTGGPADTQYF
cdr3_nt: TGTGCCAGCAGCTTAGGGACAGGGGGCCCCGCAGATACGCAGTATTTT

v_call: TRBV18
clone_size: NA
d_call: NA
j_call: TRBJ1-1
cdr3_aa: CASSFGTEAFF
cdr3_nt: TGTGCCAGCTCATTCGGCACTGAAGCTTTCTTT

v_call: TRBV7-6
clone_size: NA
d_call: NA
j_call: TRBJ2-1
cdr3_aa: CASSLGLGGVREQFF
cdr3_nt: TGTGCCAGCAGCTTAGGTCTAGGAGGGGTTCGCGAGCAGTTCTTC

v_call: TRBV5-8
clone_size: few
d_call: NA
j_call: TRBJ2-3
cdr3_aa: CASSSPRSQGYTQYF
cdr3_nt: TGTGCCAGCAGCTCCCCCCGTTCCCAGGGGTATACGCAGTATTTT

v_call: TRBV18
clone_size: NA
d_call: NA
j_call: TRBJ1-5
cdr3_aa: CASSVGILNQPQHF
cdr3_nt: TGTGCCAGCTCTGTCGGGATACTCAATCAGCCCCAGCATTTT

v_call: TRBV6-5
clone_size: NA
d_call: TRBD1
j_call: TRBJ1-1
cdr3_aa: CASSYQGVGVGTEAFF
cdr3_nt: TGTGCCAGCAGTTACCAGGGGGTGGGGGTTGGAACTGAAGCTTTCTTT

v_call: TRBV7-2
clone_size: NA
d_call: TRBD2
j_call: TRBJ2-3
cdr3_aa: CASSLNGGTTDTQYF
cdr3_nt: TGTGCCAGCAGCTTGAACGGGGGGACCACAGATACGCAGTATTTT

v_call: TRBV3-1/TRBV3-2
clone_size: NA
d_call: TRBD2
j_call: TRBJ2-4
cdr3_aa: CASSHWTSVNVDIQYF
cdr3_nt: TGTGCCAGCAGCCACTGGACTAGCGTTAATGTAGACATTCAGTACTTC

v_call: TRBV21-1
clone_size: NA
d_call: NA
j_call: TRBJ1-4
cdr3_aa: CASTRSSYRDNSSNEKLFF
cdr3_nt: TGTGCCAGCACCCGATCAAGTTACAGGGATAACTCGTCTAATGAAAAACTGTTTTTT

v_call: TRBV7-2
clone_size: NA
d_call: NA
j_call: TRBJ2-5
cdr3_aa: CASTKPTEQETQYF
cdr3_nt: TGTGCCAGCACCAAACCGACAGAACAAGAGACCCAGTACTTC

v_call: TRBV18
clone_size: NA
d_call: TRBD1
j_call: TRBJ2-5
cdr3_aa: CASSLGQRETQYF
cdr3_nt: TGTGCCAGCTCCCTGGGACAGAGGGAGACCCAGTACTTC

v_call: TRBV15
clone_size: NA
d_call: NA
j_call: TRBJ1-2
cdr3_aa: CATSNREQGIYGYTF
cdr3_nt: TGTGCCACCAGCAACAGAGAACAGGGAATCTATGGCTACACCTTC

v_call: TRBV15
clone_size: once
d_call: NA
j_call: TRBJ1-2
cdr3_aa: CATSRDGGGYTF
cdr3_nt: TGTGCCACCAGCAGAGATGGGGGCGGCTACACCTTC

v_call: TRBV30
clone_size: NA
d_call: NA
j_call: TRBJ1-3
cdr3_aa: CAWTNTGSDRNTIYF
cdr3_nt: TGTGCCTGGACCAATACAGGCTCGGATCGCAACACCATATATTTT

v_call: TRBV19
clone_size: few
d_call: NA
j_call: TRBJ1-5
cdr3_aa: CASSIRGVDQPQHF
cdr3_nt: TGTGCCAGTAGTATTCGGGGGGTCGATCAGCCCCAGCATTTT

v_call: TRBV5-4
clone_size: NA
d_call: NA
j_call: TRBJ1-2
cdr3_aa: CASSPSRGVNYGYTF
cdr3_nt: TGTGCCAGCAGCCCTTCCAGGGGTGTTAACTATGGCTACACCTTC

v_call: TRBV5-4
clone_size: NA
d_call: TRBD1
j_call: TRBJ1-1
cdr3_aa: CASSLEGLGQGNTEAFF
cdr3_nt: TGTGCCAGCAGCTTGGAAGGGTTGGGACAGGGGAACACTGAAGCTTTCTTT

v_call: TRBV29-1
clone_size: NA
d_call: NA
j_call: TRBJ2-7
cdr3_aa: CSVAGALGLASSYEQYF
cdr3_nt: TGCAGCGTTGCTGGGGCCCTGGGGCTAGCGAGCTCCTACGAGCAGTACTTC

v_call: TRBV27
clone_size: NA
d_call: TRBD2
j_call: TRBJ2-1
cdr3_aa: CASRRLAGGKNNEQFF
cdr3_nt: TGTGCCAGCAGGCGACTAGCGGGGGGTAAGAACAATGAGCAGTTCTTC

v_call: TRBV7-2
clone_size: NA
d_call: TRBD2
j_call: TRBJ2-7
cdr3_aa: CASSLSGGEQYF
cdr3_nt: TGTGCCAGCAGCCTTAGCGGGGGGGAGCAGTACTTC

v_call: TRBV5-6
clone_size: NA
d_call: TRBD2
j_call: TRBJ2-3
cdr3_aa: CASSSAPLAGLTDTQYF
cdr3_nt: TGTGCCAGCAGCTCGGCCCCACTAGCGGGGTTAACAGATACGCAGTATTTT

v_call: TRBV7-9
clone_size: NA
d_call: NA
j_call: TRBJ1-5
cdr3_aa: CASSLSVNNQPQHF
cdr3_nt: TGTGCCAGCAGCTTATCGGTTAACAATCAGCCCCAGCATTTT

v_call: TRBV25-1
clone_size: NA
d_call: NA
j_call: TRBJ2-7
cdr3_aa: CASSEYLASYEQYF
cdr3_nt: TGTGCCAGCAGTGAATACTTAGCGTCCTACGAGCAGTACTTC

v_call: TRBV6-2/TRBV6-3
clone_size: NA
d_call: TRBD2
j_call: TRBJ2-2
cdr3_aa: CASSSGGPVNTGELFF
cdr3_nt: TGTGCCAGCAGCTCGGGGGGGCCGGTTAACACCGGGGAGCTGTTTTTT

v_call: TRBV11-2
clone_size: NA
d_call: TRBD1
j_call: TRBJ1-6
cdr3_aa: CASSLAGGYNSPLHF
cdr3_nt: TGTGCCAGCAGCTTAGCAGGGGGCTATAATTCACCCCTCCACTTT

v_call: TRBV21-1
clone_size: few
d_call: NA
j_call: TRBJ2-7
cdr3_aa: CASSKRPKLRPYEQYF
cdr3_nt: TGTGCCAGCAGCAAAAGGCCGAAACTAAGGCCCTACGAGCAGTACTTC

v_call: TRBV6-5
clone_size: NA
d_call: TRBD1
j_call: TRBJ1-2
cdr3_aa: CATQAPGQGLGGYTF
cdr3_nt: TGTGCCACCCAGGCTCCGGGACAGGGGTTGGGAGGCTACACCTTC

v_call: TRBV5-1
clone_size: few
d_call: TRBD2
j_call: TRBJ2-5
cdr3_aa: CASSLSLAGGRETQYF
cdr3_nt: TGCGCCAGCAGCTTGTCACTAGCGGGGGGCCGGGAGACCCAGTACTTC

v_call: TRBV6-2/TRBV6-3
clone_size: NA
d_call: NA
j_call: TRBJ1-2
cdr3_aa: CASSLGGNGYTF
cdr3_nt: TGTGCCAGCAGTCTCGGGGGAAATGGCTACACCTTC

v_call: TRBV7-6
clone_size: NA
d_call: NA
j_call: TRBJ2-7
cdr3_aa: CASSLAVNGVHEQYF
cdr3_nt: TGTGCCAGCAGCTTAGCGGTTAACGGGGTCCACGAGCAGTACTTC

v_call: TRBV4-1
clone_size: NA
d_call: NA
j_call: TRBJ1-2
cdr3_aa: CASSQDQGVYGYTF
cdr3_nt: TGCGCCAGCAGCCAAGATCAGGGCGTCTATGGCTACACCTTC

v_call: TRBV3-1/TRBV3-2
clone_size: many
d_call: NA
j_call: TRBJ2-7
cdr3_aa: CASSPRTATYEQYF
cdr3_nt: TGTGCCAGCAGCCCCCGGACAGCTACCTACGAGCAGTACTTC

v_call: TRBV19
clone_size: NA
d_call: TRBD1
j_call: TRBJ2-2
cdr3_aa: CASSIWGQGALGELFF
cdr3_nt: TGTGCCAGTAGTATATGGGGACAGGGGGCGCTTGGGGAGCTGTTTTTT

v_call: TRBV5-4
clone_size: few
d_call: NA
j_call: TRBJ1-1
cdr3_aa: CASSLVRSTGRRSAEAFF
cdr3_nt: TGTGCCAGCAGCTTGGTTCGCTCGACAGGTAGGAGGTCGGCTGAAGCTTTCTTT

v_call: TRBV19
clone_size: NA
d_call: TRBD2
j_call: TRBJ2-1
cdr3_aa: CASSTRGLAGDEQFF
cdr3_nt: TGTGCCAGTAGTACCCGGGGACTAGCGGGCGATGAGCAGTTCTTC

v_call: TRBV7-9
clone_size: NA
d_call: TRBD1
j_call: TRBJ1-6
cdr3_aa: CASSPQGDNSPLHF
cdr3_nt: TGTGCCAGCAGCCCACAGGGGGATAATTCACCCCTCCACTTT

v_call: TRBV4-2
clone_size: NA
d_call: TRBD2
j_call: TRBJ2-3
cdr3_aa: CASGESSGGPDTQYF
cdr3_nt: TGTGCCAGCGGAGAATCGAGCGGGGGGCCAGATACGCAGTATTTT

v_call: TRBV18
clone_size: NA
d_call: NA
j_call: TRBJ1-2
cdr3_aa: CASSPTGGYNYGYTF
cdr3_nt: TGTGCCAGCTCCCCCACGGGGGGTTATAACTATGGCTACACCTTC

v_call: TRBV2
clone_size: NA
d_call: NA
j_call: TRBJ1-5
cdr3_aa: CASARAANQPQHF
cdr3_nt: TGTGCCAGCGCCAGGGCGGCAAATCAGCCCCAGCATTTT

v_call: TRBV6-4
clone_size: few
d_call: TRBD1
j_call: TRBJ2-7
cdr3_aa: CASSDSRSAGGYEQYF
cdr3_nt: TGTGCCAGCAGTGACTCGAGGTCTGCAGGGGGTTACGAGCAGTACTTC

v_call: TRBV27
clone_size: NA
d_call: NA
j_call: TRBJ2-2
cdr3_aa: CASSLNGGNTGELFF
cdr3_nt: TGTGCCAGCAGTTTAAACGGGGGGAACACCGGGGAGCTGTTTTTT

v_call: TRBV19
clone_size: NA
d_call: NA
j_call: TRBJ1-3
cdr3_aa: CASSINRSGNTIYF
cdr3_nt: TGTGCCAGTAGTATCAACAGATCTGGAAACACCATATATTTT

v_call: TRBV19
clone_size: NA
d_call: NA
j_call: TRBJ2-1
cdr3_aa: CASSMAANEQFF
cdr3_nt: TGTGCCAGTAGTATGGCCGCCAATGAGCAGTTCTTC

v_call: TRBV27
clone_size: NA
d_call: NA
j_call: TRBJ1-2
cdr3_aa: CASSLVFGGGYTF
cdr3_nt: TGTGCCAGCAGTTTAGTTTTCGGGGGTGGCTACACCTTC

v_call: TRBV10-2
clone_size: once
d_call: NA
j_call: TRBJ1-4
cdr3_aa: CASSDQTAANEKLFF
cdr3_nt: TGCGCCAGCAGTGACCAAACAGCTGCTAATGAAAAACTGTTTTTT

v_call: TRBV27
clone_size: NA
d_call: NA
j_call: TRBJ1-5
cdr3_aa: CASSPEPYSNQPQHF
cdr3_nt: TGTGCCAGCAGCCCGGAGCCCTATAGCAATCAGCCCCAGCATTTT

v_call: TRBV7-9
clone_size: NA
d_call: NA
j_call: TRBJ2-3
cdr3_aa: CASSFGGLNTDTQYF
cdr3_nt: TGTGCCAGCAGCTTTGGCGGTTTAAACACAGATACGCAGTATTTT